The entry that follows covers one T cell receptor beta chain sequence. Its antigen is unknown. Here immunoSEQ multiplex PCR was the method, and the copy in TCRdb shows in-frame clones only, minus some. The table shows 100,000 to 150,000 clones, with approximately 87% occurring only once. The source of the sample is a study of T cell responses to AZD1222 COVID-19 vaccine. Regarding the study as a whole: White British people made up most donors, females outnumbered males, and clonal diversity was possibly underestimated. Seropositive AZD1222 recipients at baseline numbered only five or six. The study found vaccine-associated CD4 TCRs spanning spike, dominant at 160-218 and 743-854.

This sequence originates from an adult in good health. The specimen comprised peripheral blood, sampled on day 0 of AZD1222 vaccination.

The CDR3 nucleotides are TGTGCCAGCTTGGGACTGAACACCGGGGAGCTGTTTTTT. Protein product: CASLGLNTGELFF. The V and J genes are TRBV18 and TRBJ2-2; TRBD2 is a possible D gene (6 bases). The CDR3 covers 13 residues. V was pared by 7 bases and J by 1 base, with 7 bases between. CDR1 is KGHSH and CDR2 is LQKENI in the germline V gene.